This T cell receptor (beta chain) was sequenced in a study of blood T cell repertoires in COVID-19 (dated by TCRdb to 2018 to 2021). With regard to the full study: Samples from collaborators originated in the United States, Italy and Spain and spanned both the acute and convalescent phases of COVID-19. The material from the prospective study consisted of cDNA or gDNA derived from T cells, B-cell-depleted T cells, or PBMCs. Deeply sampled blood TCRbeta repertoires from subjects exposed to, actively infected with, or recovered from COVID-19 were included in the dataset. The repertoires were released in a freely available public database intended as a resource for research on the immune response to SARS-CoV-2. The samples were drawn from two sources: the first 160 participants of the ongoing ImmuneRACE study, and about 1,300 subjects contributed by 6 global collaborators. Sample metadata almost always included a de-identified subject ID, COVID-19 status, age in years and sex. HLA class I and class II types, where available, came from metadata supplied by the sample provider rather than from assay-based typing. Paper-wide results and their limitations: The amount of clinical and demographic metadata varied by source and participant and was provided uncurated.

Whole blood was collected in K2EDTA tubes by collaborating institutions according to the institutions' own protocols. Collaborator samples were shipped for TCRbeta analysis as frozen whole blood, isolated PBMCs, or DNA extracted from either sample type. TCRbeta CDR3 regions were amplified from genomic DNA using the immunoSEQ Assay, a bias-controlled multiplex PCR. In the paper's pipeline: The number of nucleated cells in each sample was estimated from the amplification of reference gene primers within the assay. Sequence reads were collapsed and filtered to measure the absolute abundance of every unique TCRbeta CDR3 rearrangement. For each sample, productive Simpson clonality was calculated by taking the square root of Simpson's diversity index across productive rearrangements. TCRdb took this table from immuneACCESS and kept in-frame rearrangements with V and J called. Such tables lack part of the clones; where checked against another copy, unresolved V genes explain under half of the gap, and the rest is unexplained. That table gives V, J and clone size, and the DNA gave D and trimming. Recorded for this sample are about 28,000 clones; approximately 87% of them occurred a single time. The ten largest make up approximately 5% of the sample.

CDR1 is given as ENHRY and CDR2 as SYGVKD, both from the germline V gene. Reading from cysteine to phenylalanine, the CDR3 counts 16 amino acids. Here the CDR3 DNA is all that survives: 48 bases in frame from base 1. Unmatched junction bases come to 4, with V trimmed by 4 bases and J by 0 bases. For this clone: Its antigen remains unidentified. The record has no base qualities; no much larger clone is one base away.

Recombination joined TRBV10-3 with TRBJ2-7, with 12 junctional bases fitting TRBD1. The specimen sequenced was peripheral blood. This receptor was taken from a human donor in a cohort sampled during active COVID-19. The CDR3 reads CAISVPGQGASYEQYF. The nucleotide sequence reads TGTGCCATCAGTGTTCCGGGACAGGGGGCCTCCTACGAGCAGTACTTC.